These 26 T cell receptor beta chains came from one sample sequenced in a study of T-cell reconstitution after alpha-beta-depleted transplantation in children (dated by TCRdb to the mid-2010s). Library preparation employed PCR. Data came from an Illumina HiSeq 2500. To normalize quantification of the TCRbeta repertoire, the TCR libraries were built with molecular barcoding that relied on unique molecular identifiers. The raw public reads went through TCRdb reprocessing: fastp at Q25, MiXCR clone calling, in-frame beta chains kept. Rows are unified per CDR3 protein, each entry keeping the most common DNA and genes. This sample has a few hundred thousand distinct CDR3 sequences in its table, and over 8% of those were observed once. In total, the top ten clones hold about 9.5% of the sample. Specimen: PBMCs from the stem cell graft donor, collected from the stem cell graft. These receptors were collected from a human donor who donated a stem cell graft to a child with SCID.

This clonotype was seen many times. The J gene is TRBJ1-2, the V gene TRBV10-3; D is unresolved. V lost 3 bases to trimming and J lost 1 base, with 3 bases between them. CDR1 is ENHRY, CDR2 SYGVKD, per germline. The CDR3 runs to 12 residues. CDR3 DNA: TGTGCCATCAGTGATAATAACTATGGCTACACCTTC. This encodes CAISDNNYGYTF.

In its sample, this clonotype was seen a few times. The rearrangement uses TRBV9 and TRBJ2-7, with 8 bases aligning to TRBD1. This CDR3 is 15 amino acids long. V lost 3 bases and J lost 2; bases outside the gene matches: 7. Germline V gene sequence: CDR1 SGDLS, CDR2 YYNGEE. CDR3 DNA: TGTGCCAGCAGCGCGCACAGGACAGGGCCCTACGAGCAGTACTTC. Translating gives CASSAHRTGPYEQYF.

This clonotype was detected only a few times. The V gene is TRBV7-9, the J gene TRBJ2-5; TRBD1 agrees at 12 bases. Germline V lookup: CDR1 SEHNR, CDR2 FQNEAQ (reference sequence). CDR3 length: 16 residues. V lost 4 bases to trimming and J lost 5 bases; unmatched junction nucleotides: 8. CDR3 coding DNA: TGTGCCAGCAGCTCCCGGGACAGGGGGCTCCAGGAGACCCAGTACTTC. It specifies CASSSRDRGLQETQYF.

The rearrangement uses TRBV12-3 or TRBV12-4 and TRBJ2-1, with D perhaps matching TRBD1 or TRBD2 (5 bases each). The CDR3 contains 13 residues. Trimming removed 1 base from V and 10 bases from J, with 11 bases in between. The CDR3, as DNA: TGTGCCAGCAGTTTAGGGGGGTGGAGCGAGCAGTTCTTC. Translating gives CASSLGGWSEQFF.

The chain links TRBV6-6 to TRBJ1-1, with a tentative D call TRBD1 (6 bases). The CDR3 loop spans 13 amino acids. The V end was cut by 6 bases, the J end by 3 bases, with 11 bases between. Germline V gene sequence: CDR1 MNHNY, CDR2 SVGAGI (reference sequence). CDR3 in amino acids: CASRLGQHTEAFF. The CDR3 nucleotides read TGTGCCAGCAGACTAGGACAGCACACTGAAGCTTTCTTT.

The chain uses TRBV19 and TRBJ2-7; 8 bases line up with TRBD1. Losses at the gene ends were 3 bases for V and 5 bases for J; bases not matched to a gene: 9. Looked up from germline, CDR1 is LNHDA and CDR2 is SQIVND (reference sequence). CDR3 length: 15 amino acids. The CDR3 spells CASSMNGQGRNEQYF. The CDR3 DNA follows: TGTGCCAGTAGTATGAATGGACAGGGTAGGAACGAGCAGTACTTC.

This clonotype was seen ten or more times. Here the CDR3 DNA reads TGTGCCAGCTCACCCGGACAGGGTGACTACGAGCAGTACTTC. This translates into CASSPGQGDYEQYF. V is TRBV18 and J is TRBJ2-7, with 8 positions matching TRBD1. With V trimmed by 3 bases and J by 3 bases, 4 bases remained unmatched. Germline CDR1 KGHSH, CDR2 LQKENI. The CDR3 runs 14 residues.

This clonotype was seen ten or more times. This chain uses TRBV14 with TRBJ1-1; D unclear. The CDR3 is 14 amino acids. CDR1 is SGHDN, CDR2 FVKESK, per germline. With 2 bases removed from V and 5 bases from J, the gap between germline ends came to 12 bases. The CDR3 DNA follows: TGTGCCAGCAGCCAACCGGGTGTACGGACTGAAGCTTTCTTT. Translated, it gives CASSQPGVRTEAFF.

The rearrangement joins TRBV12-3 or TRBV12-4 to TRBJ2-5, with D unresolved. The length of the CDR3 is 13 residues. Trimming took off 3 bases at V and 0 bases at J, with 5 bases between the two ends. For the CDR3, the DNA is TGTGCCAGCAGTTTTCGGGACCAAGAGACCCAGTACTTC. This encodes CASSFRDQETQYF.

The chain employs TRBV7-2 and TRBJ2-5; 9 nucleotides agree with TRBD1. The germline CDR1 and CDR2 sequences are SGHTA and FQGNSA. The V and J ends lost 1 base and 5 bases, in that order; junction bases with no gene match: 5. This CDR3 spans 15 amino acids. The CDR3 DNA is TGTGCCAGCAGCTTAGGGACAGGGGCTCGGGAGACCCAGTACTTC. Protein: CASSLGTGARETQYF.

The chain links TRBV27 to TRBJ1-2, with 11 positions matching TRBD1. Germline values: CDR1 MNHEY, CDR2 SMNVEV (reference sequence). This CDR3 spans 18 amino acids. Unmatched junction bases numbered 15, after V lost 5 bases and J lost 4 bases. The CDR3 region has the DNA TGTGCCAGCAGTGGCCTCGGGACAGGGGGGTTTTTGGGCTATGGCTACACCTTC. Translating it yields CASSGLGTGGFLGYGYTF.

The chain employs TRBV25-1 and TRBJ2-3, with 10 bases aligning to TRBD1. CDR1 MGHDK and CDR2 SYGVNS come from the germline V gene. V shed 4 bases, J shed 5 bases, and the junction held 3 bases outside the gene matches. The length of the CDR3 is 14 residues. This CDR3 reads CASSVGTGEDTQYF. In DNA, the CDR3 is TGTGCCAGCAGTGTTGGGACAGGGGAAGATACGCAGTATTTT.

This clonotype has more than one count but fewer than ten. The genes are TRBV5-1 and TRBJ1-2, with no clear D. The CDR3 is made up of 13 amino acids. Trimming cost V 4 bases and J 5 bases, with 12 bases left between them. CDR1 SGHRS and CDR2 YFSETQ come from the germline V gene. This CDR3 is CASSPDGRYGYTF. CDR3 nucleotides: TGCGCCAGCAGCCCGGACGGGAGATATGGCTACACCTTC.

This clonotype turned up a few times. The V call is TRBV20-1, the J call TRBJ1-5; 7 bases are a match to TRBD1. J gave up 1 base and V 3 bases, and 3 bases lay outside the gene matches. The CDR3 is 14 residues long. Looked up from germline, CDR1 is DFQATT and CDR2 is SNEGSKA (reference sequence). The CDR3 region has the DNA TGCAGTGCTAGTGCAGGGGGAAGCAATCAGCCCCAGCATTTT. Protein product: CSASAGGSNQPQHF.

Many counts were recorded for this clonotype. This chain uses TRBV2 with TRBJ1-6, with 7 bases aligning to TRBD1. This CDR3 spans 15 amino acids. From germline, CDR1 is SNHLY and CDR2 FYNNEI. J gave up 6 bases and V 5 bases, and 7 bases lay outside the gene matches. CDR3 residues: CASSKDREGNSPLHF. For the CDR3, the DNA is TGTGCCAGCAGTAAAGACAGGGAGGGTAATTCACCCCTCCACTTT.

This clonotype has a handful of counts. The V gene is TRBV27, the J gene TRBJ2-3, with a weak D call TRBD1 (6 bases). Germline lookup yields CDR1 MNHEY and CDR2 SMNVEV (reference sequence). Trimming took 2 bases from V and 1 from J, leaving 10 bases between them. This CDR3 has 15 amino acids. Written as DNA, the CDR3 is TGTGCCAGCAGTTTAGGCCGGACAGGCACAGATACGCAGTATTTT. Translating it yields CASSLGRTGTDTQYF.

This chain joins TRBV12-3 or TRBV12-4 and TRBJ1-1; D is unresolved. V was pared by 1 base and J by 6 bases, with 9 bases between. This CDR3 contains 13 residues. The CDR3 sequence is CASSLGPPAEAFF. The CDR3 region has the DNA TGTGCCAGCAGTTTAGGACCCCCCGCTGAAGCTTTCTTT.

This clonotype was seen a few times. The chain joins TRBV5-1 to TRBJ2-5; 7 bases match TRBD2. V was pared by 0 bases and J by 3 bases, with 8 bases of the junction left unmatched. The CDR3 runs to 16 residues. Germline V lookup: CDR1 SGHRS, CDR2 YFSETQ. The CDR3 region has the DNA TGCGCCAGCAGCTTGGTTAGCGGGCCGAAAAAAGAGACCCAGTACTTC. As protein: CASSLVSGPKKETQYF.

The sample holds many counts of this clonotype. The gene calls are TRBV5-6 and TRBJ1-2; D call uncertain. Germline V gene sequence: CDR1 SGHDT, CDR2 YYEEEE. The CDR3 has 14 residues. The germline V and J ends were trimmed by 1 base and 0 bases, with 7 bases remaining between them. For the CDR3, the DNA is TGTGCCAGCAGCTTGATGAGCTCTAACTATGGCTACACCTTC. Translating gives CASSLMSSNYGYTF.

The sample holds many counts of this clonotype. The rearrangement uses TRBV12-3 or TRBV12-4 and TRBJ2-5, with no clear D. This CDR3 comprises 14 residues. Trimming removed 2 bases from V and 5 bases from J, with 12 bases in between. DNA for the CDR3: TGTGCCAGCAGTTTACAGTTCAGGTTGGAGACCCAGTACTTC. It codes for CASSLQFRLETQYF.

This clonotype was detected many times. V usage is TRBV6-5 and J usage is TRBJ2-1; D may match TRBD1 or TRBD2 (6 bases each). The germline CDR1 and CDR2 sequences are MNHEY and SVGAGI. The length of the CDR3 is 16 residues. The V end was cut by 6 bases, the J end by 1 base, with 16 bases between. CDR3 amino acids: CASSSPRGASYNEQFF. The DNA of the CDR3 is TGTGCCAGCAGCAGCCCTAGGGGGGCGTCCTACAATGAGCAGTTCTTC.

The genes are TRBV5-6 and TRBJ2-5; D gene ambiguous. CDR1 SGHDT and CDR2 YYEEEE come from the germline V gene. With 4 bases removed from V and 2 bases from J, the gap between germline ends came to 12 bases. The CDR3 runs to 14 residues. CDR3 loop: CASSRPPRQETQYF. DNA of the CDR3: TGTGCCAGCAGCCGACCCCCTAGGCAAGAGACCCAGTACTTC.

Remarks on this clonotype: A junction boundary mismatches the germline segment, possibly from a read error. The chain is built from TRBV10-3 and TRBJ1-3, with D possibly matching TRBD1 (6 bases). The germline gives CDR1 ENHRY, CDR2 SYGVKD. The length of the CDR3 is 14 residues. CDR3 protein: CAISVGGSENTIYF. CDR3 coding DNA: TGTGCCATCAGTGTCGGGGGCTCTGAAAACACCATATATTTT.

This clonotype was detected only a few times. The gene calls are TRBV27 and TRBJ1-2; 9 bases line up with TRBD1. The germline V gene encodes CDR1 MNHEY and CDR2 SMNVEV (reference sequence). CDR3 length: 15 residues. With 4 bases clipped from V and 2 bases from J, the junction kept 5 bases outside the gene matches. CDR3: CASSSNRGPNYGYTF. The CDR3 DNA follows: TGTGCCAGCAGTTCGAACAGGGGGCCGAACTATGGCTACACCTTC.

This clonotype occurred a few times. This CDR3 is CSAREKAGARAEAFF. Here the CDR3 DNA reads TGCAGTGCTAGAGAGAAGGCAGGGGCGAGGGCTGAAGCTTTCTTT. This chain links TRBV20-1 with TRBJ1-1; perhaps TRBD1 as D (6 bases). The ends were cut back, 0 bases at V and 6 bases at J, with 17 bases in the middle. The CDR3 length is 15 residues. The germline V gene encodes CDR1 DFQATT and CDR2 SNEGSKA (reference sequence).

With respect to this clonotype: This may be a read error, as it is one base from a much larger clone. The CDR3: CSARDSSGGSSYNEQLF. The CDR3, as DNA: TGCAGTGCTAGAGATTCCTCCGGGGGGAGCTCCTACAATGAGCAGTTATTC. The rearrangement links TRBV20-1 to TRBJ2-1; 7 positions agree with TRBD2. CDR3 length equals 17 residues. Per the germline V gene, CDR1 is DFQATT and CDR2 is SNEGSKA (reference sequence).